This TCR beta chain was profiled in a study of blood T cell repertoires in COVID-19. Study in general: COVID-19 samples, acute and convalescent, were from the United States, Italy and Spain. The analysed material was cDNA or gDNA that came from T cells, B-cell-depleted T cells, or PBMCs.

Libraries were prepared by immunoSEQ multiplex PCR; TCRdb keeps only in-frame clonotypes and omits some of them. This repertoire shows around 89,000 clones, about two thirds found once; its top ten account for about an eighth. The trim removed 6 bases at V and 5 bases at J, leaving 4 bases unmatched. The CDR3 consists of 14 residues. Germline V gene data show CDR1 as MDHEN and CDR2 as SYDVKM. The source is a woman aged 80 or over with acute or convalescent COVID-19. Specimen: peripheral blood. This chain connects TRBV28 to TRBJ1-4, with 9 bases aligning to TRBD1. The CDR3 coding sequence is TGTGCCAGCAGCCCGACAGGGGGGAATGAAAAACTGTTTTTT. The encoded protein is CASSPTGGNEKLFF.